Listed below are T cell receptor beta chains from one sample, sequenced in a study of T cell responses to AZD1222 COVID-19 vaccine. Clones were read by immunoSEQ multiplex PCR, and TCRdb kept only the in-frame ones, dropping some. This listing includes about 140,000 clones. Sequenced sample: peripheral blood. The receptors shown here come from an adult in good health. Both conserved end residues are part of each CDR3. Each record gives: V gene, D gene, J gene, CDR3 protein, CDR3 DNA. A D gene is named only where the DNA matches it firmly.

v_gene: TRBV5-5
d_gene: -
j_gene: TRBJ1-2
CDR3aa: CASSLVAANYGYTF
CDR3nt: TGTGCCAGCAGCTTGGTGGCAGCTAACTATGGCTACACCTTC

v_gene: TRBV15
d_gene: -
j_gene: TRBJ1-3
CDR3aa: CATSRDRTGLGNTIYF
CDR3nt: TGTGCCACCAGCAGAGATCGGACCGGGCTTGGAAACACCATATATTTT

v_gene: TRBV5-8
d_gene: -
j_gene: TRBJ2-1
CDR3aa: CACDISWGDEQFF
CDR3nt: TGTGCCTGCGACATCTCCTGGGGCGATGAGCAGTTCTTC

v_gene: TRBV30
d_gene: -
j_gene: TRBJ1-3
CDR3aa: CAWSVTGLDTIYF
CDR3nt: TGTGCCTGGAGTGTAACAGGTCTGGACACCATATATTTT

v_gene: TRBV6-5
d_gene: TRBD1
j_gene: TRBJ1-5
CDR3aa: CASSSGQGLQPQHF
CDR3nt: TGTGCCAGCAGTTCAGGACAGGGGTTGCAGCCCCAGCATTTT

v_gene: TRBV28
d_gene: -
j_gene: TRBJ1-1
CDR3aa: CASRARSEGEAFF
CDR3nt: TGTGCCAGCAGGGCCCGGTCCGAGGGTGAAGCTTTCTTT

v_gene: TRBV18
d_gene: -
j_gene: TRBJ1-4
CDR3aa: CASSPPPGTKLFF
CDR3nt: TGTGCCAGCTCACCACCCCCCGGGACAAAACTGTTTTTT

v_gene: TRBV30
d_gene: -
j_gene: TRBJ1-6
CDR3aa: CAWRRLGGTSPLHF
CDR3nt: TGTGCCTGGAGGCGGCTTGGGGGAACTTCACCCCTCCACTTT

v_gene: TRBV3-1/TRBV3-2
d_gene: -
j_gene: TRBJ2-3
CDR3aa: CASSPIGGTDTQYF
CDR3nt: TGTGCCAGCAGCCCCATCGGGGGCACAGATACGCAGTATTTT

v_gene: TRBV28
d_gene: TRBD1
j_gene: TRBJ1-5
CDR3aa: CASRLPGQDNQPQHF
CDR3nt: TGTGCCAGCAGGCTTCCGGGACAGGATAATCAGCCCCAGCATTTT

v_gene: TRBV28
d_gene: -
j_gene: TRBJ1-1
CDR3aa: CASSFEVPVTEAFF
CDR3nt: TGTGCCAGCAGTTTTGAGGTTCCGGTCACTGAAGCTTTCTTT

v_gene: TRBV30
d_gene: TRBD1
j_gene: TRBJ1-5
CDR3aa: CAWSVGAGGLYNQPQHF
CDR3nt: TGTGCCTGGAGTGTAGGGGCAGGGGGCCTCTACAATCAGCCCCAGCATTTT

v_gene: TRBV5-6
d_gene: -
j_gene: TRBJ2-3
CDR3aa: CASSLGQYTDTQYF
CDR3nt: TGTGCCAGCAGCTTGGGACAGTACACAGATACGCAGTATTTT

v_gene: TRBV12-3/TRBV12-4
d_gene: -
j_gene: TRBJ1-2
CDR3aa: CASSLMPAHGYTF
CDR3nt: TGTGCCAGCAGTTTAATGCCGGCACACGGCTACACCTTC

v_gene: TRBV4-1
d_gene: TRBD1
j_gene: TRBJ1-2
CDR3aa: CASSQPRGGGYGYTF
CDR3nt: TGCGCCAGCAGCCAACCCAGAGGGGGCGGCTATGGCTACACCTTC

v_gene: TRBV7-9
d_gene: -
j_gene: TRBJ1-2
CDR3aa: CASSFVSQNYGYTF
CDR3nt: TGTGCCAGCAGCTTCGTTAGCCAGAACTATGGCTACACCTTC

v_gene: TRBV28
d_gene: -
j_gene: TRBJ1-6
CDR3aa: CASRRQFQRSSYNSPLHF
CDR3nt: TGTGCCAGCAGAAGACAATTCCAGCGGAGCTCCTATAATTCACCCCTCCACTTT

v_gene: TRBV12-5
d_gene: TRBD1
j_gene: TRBJ1-1
CDR3aa: CASARTGVETEAFF
CDR3nt: TGTGCTAGTGCCCGGACAGGGGTTGAGACTGAAGCTTTCTTT

v_gene: TRBV19
d_gene: TRBD2
j_gene: TRBJ2-5
CDR3aa: CASSIQAPRGLAGPQETQYF
CDR3nt: TGTGCCAGTAGTATACAGGCCCCTCGTGGGCTAGCGGGGCCCCAAGAGACCCAGTACTTC

v_gene: TRBV6-1
d_gene: -
j_gene: TRBJ1-5
CDR3aa: CASSEILSYSNQPQHF
CDR3nt: TGTGCCAGCAGTGAAATTTTAAGCTATAGCAATCAGCCCCAGCATTTT

v_gene: TRBV5-5
d_gene: -
j_gene: TRBJ2-7
CDR3aa: CASSLGVGYEQYF
CDR3nt: TGTGCCAGCAGCTTGGGGGTTGGATACGAGCAGTACTTC

v_gene: TRBV7-2
d_gene: -
j_gene: TRBJ1-1
CDR3aa: CASSLGLLNTEAFF
CDR3nt: TGTGCCAGCAGCTTAGGGCTGTTGAACACTGAAGCTTTCTTT

v_gene: TRBV12-3/TRBV12-4
d_gene: -
j_gene: TRBJ1-1
CDR3aa: CASSHTPPPAFF
CDR3nt: TGTGCCAGCAGCCATACTCCGCCACCAGCTTTCTTT

v_gene: TRBV5-6
d_gene: TRBD1
j_gene: TRBJ1-5
CDR3aa: CASSLDRGEPSNQPQHF
CDR3nt: TGTGCCAGCAGCCTGGACAGGGGGGAACCCAGCAATCAGCCCCAGCATTTT

v_gene: TRBV14
d_gene: -
j_gene: TRBJ1-2
CDR3aa: CASSRNSNYGYTF
CDR3nt: TGTGCCAGCAGCCGAAATTCTAACTATGGCTACACCTTC

v_gene: TRBV7-9
d_gene: -
j_gene: TRBJ1-3
CDR3aa: CASKGISGNTIYF
CDR3nt: TGTGCCAGTAAGGGGATCTCTGGAAACACCATATATTTT

v_gene: TRBV5-1
d_gene: TRBD1
j_gene: TRBJ2-5
CDR3aa: CASSLYGDSIQETQYF
CDR3nt: TGCGCCAGCAGCTTGTACGGGGACAGTATACAAGAGACCCAGTACTTC

v_gene: TRBV29-1
d_gene: -
j_gene: TRBJ2-5
CDR3aa: CSMGLSETQYF
CDR3nt: TGCAGCATGGGACTTTCAGAGACCCAGTACTTC

v_gene: TRBV5-4
d_gene: -
j_gene: TRBJ2-6
CDR3aa: CASSLVQVGGANVLTF
CDR3nt: TGTGCCAGCAGCTTGGTACAGGTTGGTGGGGCCAACGTCCTGACTTTC

v_gene: TRBV6-6
d_gene: TRBD1
j_gene: TRBJ2-7
CDR3aa: CASSYSGDRAGEQYF
CDR3nt: TGTGCCAGCAGTTACTCGGGGGACAGGGCTGGGGAGCAGTACTTC

v_gene: TRBV5-4
d_gene: -
j_gene: TRBJ1-2
CDR3aa: CASSLVAVSGYTF
CDR3nt: TGTGCCAGCAGCTTGGTTGCGGTCTCCGGCTACACCTTC

v_gene: TRBV18
d_gene: TRBD1
j_gene: TRBJ2-5
CDR3aa: CASSPQRTGGRETQYF
CDR3nt: TGTGCCAGCTCACCACAAAGGACAGGGGGCAGAGAGACCCAGTACTTC

v_gene: TRBV28
d_gene: -
j_gene: TRBJ1-1
CDR3aa: CASTQGSPSEAFF
CDR3nt: TGTGCCAGCACCCAGGGGTCCCCCAGCGAAGCTTTCTTT

v_gene: TRBV7-9
d_gene: -
j_gene: TRBJ1-1
CDR3aa: CASSAETRNTEAFF
CDR3nt: TGTGCCAGCAGCGCGGAAACAAGGAACACTGAAGCTTTCTTT

v_gene: TRBV5-1
d_gene: -
j_gene: TRBJ1-1
CDR3aa: CASSLAPGRYTEAFF
CDR3nt: TGCGCCAGCAGCTTGGCCCCGGGAAGGTACACTGAAGCTTTCTTT

v_gene: TRBV9
d_gene: TRBD2
j_gene: TRBJ2-3
CDR3aa: CASSVTPGLVLTDTQYF
CDR3nt: TGTGCCAGCAGCGTCACTCCAGGACTAGTCCTCACAGATACGCAGTATTTT

v_gene: TRBV18
d_gene: TRBD1
j_gene: TRBJ1-1
CDR3aa: CASSPDRAWNTEAFF
CDR3nt: TGTGCCAGCTCACCGGACAGGGCCTGGAACACTGAAGCTTTCTTT

v_gene: TRBV6-5
d_gene: TRBD1
j_gene: TRBJ2-1
CDR3aa: CASRGQGNNEQFF
CDR3nt: TGTGCCAGCAGGGGACAGGGGAACAATGAGCAGTTCTTC

v_gene: TRBV27
d_gene: -
j_gene: TRBJ2-2
CDR3aa: CASSLEQGIGELFF
CDR3nt: TGTGCCAGCAGTTTAGAACAGGGTATCGGGGAGCTGTTTTTT

v_gene: TRBV4-2
d_gene: -
j_gene: TRBJ1-1
CDR3aa: CASSLGGDTEAFF
CDR3nt: TGTGCCAGCAGCCTAGGGGGAGACACTGAAGCTTTCTTT

v_gene: TRBV7-3
d_gene: TRBD2
j_gene: TRBJ2-1
CDR3aa: CASSSDGLASYNEQFF
CDR3nt: TGTGCCAGCAGCTCCGACGGACTAGCCTCCTACAATGAGCAGTTCTTC

v_gene: TRBV27
d_gene: TRBD1
j_gene: TRBJ1-6
CDR3aa: CASSFSGQGNSPLHF
CDR3nt: TGTGCCAGCAGTTTTTCGGGACAGGGAAATTCACCCCTCCACTTT

v_gene: TRBV6-1
d_gene: -
j_gene: TRBJ2-7
CDR3aa: CASSREGGLYEQYF
CDR3nt: TGTGCCAGCAGTAGGGAGGGGGGGCTGTACGAGCAGTACTTC

v_gene: TRBV6-6
d_gene: -
j_gene: TRBJ1-4
CDR3aa: CASSSSGAGNNEKLFF
CDR3nt: TGTGCCAGCAGTTCCTCGGGGGCAGGCAATAATGAAAAACTGTTTTTT

v_gene: TRBV21-1
d_gene: -
j_gene: TRBJ1-1
CDR3aa: CASSKAPGDNTEAFF
CDR3nt: TGTGCCAGCAGCAAAGCGCCAGGGGATAACACTGAAGCTTTCTTT

v_gene: TRBV10-3
d_gene: TRBD1
j_gene: TRBJ2-3
CDR3aa: CAISEQAGGSTDTQYF
CDR3nt: TGTGCCATCAGTGAGCAGGCAGGGGGTTCCACAGATACGCAGTATTTT

v_gene: TRBV7-2
d_gene: TRBD1
j_gene: TRBJ1-6
CDR3aa: CASSLTLTGVGSPLHF
CDR3nt: TGTGCCAGCAGCTTGACTTTGACAGGGGTAGGTTCACCCCTCCACTTT

v_gene: TRBV5-1
d_gene: -
j_gene: TRBJ1-1
CDR3aa: CASSSLGENTEAFF
CDR3nt: TGCGCCAGCAGCTCCCTAGGGGAGAACACTGAAGCTTTCTTT

v_gene: TRBV2
d_gene: -
j_gene: TRBJ1-5
CDR3aa: CASSEQGLRNQPQHF
CDR3nt: TGTGCCAGCAGTGAACAGGGGCTCCGCAATCAGCCCCAGCATTTT

v_gene: TRBV7-2
d_gene: -
j_gene: TRBJ1-5
CDR3aa: CASSLAMSRQPQHF
CDR3nt: TGTGCCAGCAGCTTAGCGATGTCTCGGCAGCCCCAGCATTTT

v_gene: TRBV30
d_gene: -
j_gene: TRBJ2-7
CDR3aa: CAWSVLGLGGSKYF
CDR3nt: TGTGCCTGGAGTGTACTCGGGTTGGGGGGATCTAAGTACTTC

v_gene: TRBV18
d_gene: -
j_gene: TRBJ1-2
CDR3aa: CASSPGDGSYTF
CDR3nt: TGTGCCAGCTCACCGGGGGACGGCAGCTACACCTTC

v_gene: TRBV29-1
d_gene: -
j_gene: TRBJ1-2
CDR3aa: CSVDSFYGYTF
CDR3nt: TGCAGCGTGGACAGTTTCTATGGCTACACCTTC

v_gene: TRBV3-1/TRBV3-2
d_gene: -
j_gene: TRBJ2-6
CDR3aa: CASSFVGSGANVLTF
CDR3nt: TGTGCCAGCAGCTTCGTGGGTTCTGGGGCCAACGTCCTGACTTTC